This T cell receptor beta chain is drawn from a study of cytomegalovirus exposure and HLA in healthy donors (dated by TCRdb to the late 2010s). Looking at the study overall: According to an earlier analysis of 587 of the donors, some 180 million T cells yielded over 90 million unique TCR beta sequences and approximately 300 Gb of sequence data. A later analysis re-analyzed previously published TCR beta repertoires from several hundred donors and added high-resolution HLA genotyping to study TCR occurrence patterns. Every repertoire in the discovery cohort had been generated on one and the same sequencing platform. Among some 410 genotyped donors of the cohort, an average of about 220,000 unique TCR beta nucleotide sequences was sequenced per donor, of which 15% to 20% were non-productive. To decide whether each TCR beta V gene segment behaved as functional or pseudogenic, an earlier analysis of some 540 of the donors relied on high-throughput TCR beta sequencing. The later analysis used no new phenotypic data to find candidate immune exposures, relying instead on TCR beta sequences and their occurrence across donors. The aim of the study was to test whether cataloging public T cell receptors could identify signatures of past pathogen exposure. The study combined high-throughput TCR immunosequencing, statistical association of individual TCRs with disease status, and machine learning to predict cytomegalovirus infection status. Four or five DR-DQ haplotypes were handled as single units for association and clustering because linkage in the cohort was strong. Among the approximately 420 genotyped donors, about 85% belonged to the genetic ancestry cluster associated with self-reported Caucasian donors. Genome-wide SNP genotypes for about 65% of the roughly 670 donors were used in a later genetic analysis, which treated that subset as a discovery cohort. Typing coverage differed by locus: A, B, C, DRB1 and DQB1 were typed in roughly 620-640 donors, DQA1 in 522, DPA1 in approximately 600, and DPB1 in around 490. In addition to the first cohort of around 670 subjects, a separate validation cohort of under 150 different subjects was used. Both class I and class II loci were covered by HLA typing, at four-digit resolution. An early release that covered about 640 HLA-typed donors contained 300 to 350 gigabases of sequencing data and tens of millions of unique TCR sequences. Donor age, sex, ethnicity and CMV serostatus were collected together with the repertoire data. The study used immunosequencing to profile the T cell repertoires of approximately 650 subjects and linked those repertoires to cytomegalovirus serostatus.

Results and caveats for the whole study, not just this receptor: Some IMGT-functional V segments, including TRBV6-2 and TRBV6-3, could not be distinguished by the 87-base-pair reads and were therefore excluded. Because some donors lacked HLA typing at each locus, the association tests relied only on the typed subset. In a later genetic analysis, a missense DCLRE1C variant was associated with V-gene and J-gene trimming of TCR beta chains, and the association was replicated in an independent cohort. Correlated functional status among segregating V segments might reflect linkage disequilibrium, but an unknown experimental factor could not be ruled out. The presence/absence analyses assumed that sequencing depth was roughly uniform across donors, and that assumption may not be true. A further reported finding was that TCR beta sequences accurately predicted the HLA-A and HLA-B alleles for most subjects in the first cohort. A cluster of highly shared sequence variants was judged likely to be a technical artifact of the sequencing pipeline. In an earlier analysis of approximately 590 of the donors, most TCR beta V segments appeared in productive rearrangements about 90% or about 30% of the time, broadly matching IMGT annotations. The study listed 164 TCR beta chains as associated with cytomegalovirus. In a later analysis, 16,951 TCR beta sequences were associated with specific HLA alleles at a false discovery rate of 0.05. Most TCR sequences were seen in very few donors, while some public TCRs were found in many individuals. According to a later analysis, most CMV-associated TCR beta chains appeared to be HLA-restricted, and the HLA associations seemed to be driven largely by CMV exposure. In this cohort, only TCR beta chains were sequenced, and detectable features were limited by the absence of alpha or paired-chain data. In a later genetic analysis, fewer N-insertions in productive TCRs were reported among donors in an Asian-associated ancestry cluster than the roughly 700-donor mean. A few of the identified cytomegalovirus-associated TCR beta chains were confirmed in vitro to be specific for cytomegalovirus antigens. For the cohort, immune exposure information was limited to CMV serostatus. Approximately 16 rarely observed V segments, including chromosome 9 orphons, were excluded from the earlier analysis of 550 to 700 of the donors because counts were too low. In a later analysis, the rate of TCR association differed among HLA loci, with DRB1 alleles having the most associated TCRs and HLA-C alleles having the fewest. Compared with equally common non-associated chains, HLA-associated TCR beta chains in a later analysis were more clonally expanded and had lower generation probabilities. Cytomegalovirus status was reported to be diagnosed by the classifier with high specificity and sensitivity in both the original and validation cohorts. According to a later analysis, parvovirus B19, influenza, CMV and Epstein-Barr virus appeared linked to several top co-occurrence clusters. When HLA alleles, especially DR and DQ, strongly co-occurred, TCR associations were difficult to assign to individual alleles. It was suggested by the authors that the approach could potentially be generalized to other disease states and immunological phenotypes.

The library was prepared using the immunoSEQ multiplex PCR assay. For the multiplex PCR, a mixture combining 60 forward primers for TCR Vbeta segments and 13 reverse primers for TCR Jbeta segments was used. The CDR3 region of rearranged TCR beta genes was amplified from genomic DNA by a multiplex PCR assay. On the Illumina HiSeq System, the amplified TCR beta libraries were sequenced as 87-base-pair reads. The authors' analysis ran thus. In a later analysis, tens of millions of unique TCR beta chains were counted across the roughly 610 repertoires, and roughly 10 million of these chains were shared by at least two donors. Raw reads were error-corrected and collapsed into unique sequences by a nearest-neighbor algorithm in which closely related sequences were merged to remove PCR and sequencing errors. CDR3 sequences were aligned to IMGT reference sequences to assign V, D and J gene segments. For a sequence to be retained, a match of at least six nucleotides to both a V gene segment and a J gene segment was required. Rearrangements were classified as productive when the CDR3 lacked stop codons and remained in frame with V and J, and all other rearrangements were classified as non-productive. Following IMGT convention, CDR3 was defined as the stretch from the second conserved V-encoded cysteine to the conserved J-encoded phenylalanine. The earlier analysis of 587 of the donors excluded sequences that lacked an unambiguous match to a single V gene segment. In an earlier analysis of some 590 of the donors, a V segment was called functional when productive rearrangements were above 56.7%, and segregating when the standard deviation between donors exceeded 5%. A statistical classification framework was built to diagnose cytomegalovirus status from the catalog of TCR beta chain sequences. In a later analysis, TCR nucleotide sequences were compared against IMGT/GENE-DB human TR gene sequences so that V and J genes could be assigned. In a later analysis, CDR3 sequences and most-parsimonious VDJ recombination scenarios were assigned using the TCRdist pipeline. A later analysis defined each TCR beta chain by its CDR3 amino acid sequence plus V-gene family, and excluded reads lacking a unique V-gene family. A later analysis removed several hundred highly shared, low-generation-probability nucleotide sequences to deal with suspected cross-contamination and a sequencing artifact. In a later analysis, a clonal expansion index was calculated for each public chain from normalized within-repertoire ranks of inferred template counts. In a later analysis, generation probabilities were computed using a VDJ recombination model fitted to out-of-frame rearrangements, and the results were checked against IGoR. Hypergeometric tests were used in a later analysis to score TCR-TCR, TCR-HLA and TCR-CMV co-occurrence, with a repertoire-size bias correction applied to the TCR pairs. A later analysis estimated false discovery rates by permuting HLA or CMV assignments 20 times. A later analysis grouped co-occurring TCRs with DBSCAN, adding TCRdist sequence similarity when clustering within HLA-allele-positive subsets. Co-occurrence clustering excluded repertoires with fewer than 30,000 or more than 120,000 public chains, plus five with anomalous nucleotide sharing. In TCRdb, the immuneACCESS table is reduced to in-frame sequences with V and J assigned. These tables do not hold every clone; where another copy was compared, an unresolved V gene accounts for under half, and the others remain unexplained. For V, J and clone size, that table is used; D and trimming come from the DNA. Counted in this sample were approximately 200,000 clones; 70% to 80% of them appeared once. The ten largest clonotypes hold roughly a sixth of the sample.

The cohort consisted of 600 to 750 healthy bone marrow donors. At the time of sampling, all cohort members were nominally healthy, though unrecorded immune exposures were likely present. The donor was CMV seronegative and belonged to the group of 320 or so seronegative cohort members. Each donor provided a peripheral blood sample, and peripheral blood mononuclear cells were used for TCR beta sequencing. The Qiagen DNeasy Blood Extraction Kit was used to extract genomic DNA from the blood cell samples. To note about this clone: No cognate antigen has been identified for it. There are no base qualities to consult, and no much larger clone falls within one base.

Trimming removed 2 bases from V and 2 bases from J; the gene matches leave 1 base unexplained. The CDR3 spans 14 residues, from the cysteine through the phenylalanine. Only the CDR3 part of the read is kept: 42 bases, read in frame from the first base. For CDR1 and CDR2, the germline V gene lists SGDLS and YYNGEE. The source of this sequence is a man aged 35 to 55 in good health and CMV-seronegative. The sample consisted of PBMCs. This receptor chain uses TRBV9 and TRBJ1-2, with 9 bases aligning to TRBD1. The CDR3 protein: CASSVGQGNYGYTF. In nucleotides, the sequence is TGTGCCAGCAGCGTGGGACAGGGAAACTATGGCTACACCTTC. Extended through the reference TRBV9 and TRBJ1-2 proteins, this CDR3 yields the full variable domain: DSGVTQTPKHLITATGQRVTLRCSPRSGDLSVYWYQQSLDQGLQFLIQYYNGEERAKGNILERFSAQQFPDLHSELNLSSLELGDSALYFCASSVGQGNYGYTFGSGTRLTVV.